This T cell receptor (beta chain) was obtained from a study of cytomegalovirus exposure and HLA in healthy donors. Study conclusions and caveats: According to an earlier analysis, most TCR beta V segments yielded productive rearrangements about 87% or about 30% of the time.

Comments on this clone: Its antigen is still unknown.

This PCR relied on a set of 60 Vbeta primers and 13 Jbeta primers. The table came from immunoSEQ multiplex PCR; TCRdb's copy has only in-frame clones and leaves some out. This table has 150,000 to 200,000 clones, about four fifths appearing once. The sequence was obtained from a man aged 18 to 29 in good health and CMV-seronegative. Source material: PBMCs.

CDR3 region: CASSYRARARGQPQHF. CDR3 DNA: TGTGCCAGTAGTTACCGGGCAAGGGCCCGGGGACAGCCCCAGCATTTT. The V and J genes are TRBV19 and TRBJ1-5; D gene uncertain. The CDR3 runs to 16 residues. Trimming removed 5 bases from V and 7 bases from J, with 21 bases in between. CDR1 is LNHDA and CDR2 is SQIVND in the germline V gene (reference sequence).